Shown below are 17 T cell receptor beta chains from a single sample sequenced in a study of CD8 T cells in ankylosing spondylitis. Study results and limitations: What appeared characteristic of ankylosing spondylitis blood was a TCR beta motif of eight highly homologous variants.

MiXCR, applied by TCRdb to the 5' RACE reads, yields one record per CDR3 protein. The table includes 470,000 or so distinct CDR3 sequences, 25% to 30% detected once. The antigens of these receptors remain unknown. The sample was blood, either unsorted or a sorted T cell fraction (not recorded which). These TCRs come from a male donor with ankylosing spondylitis.

The J gene is TRBJ2-7, the V gene TRBV15; the D gene is possibly TRBD2 (5 bases). There are 17 residues in the CDR3. Germline CDR1 is LNHNV and CDR2 is YYDKDF (reference sequence). V gave up 0 bases and J gave up 0 bases, with 15 bases separating them. CDR3 nucleotides: TGTGCCACCAGCAGAGATCTCGGGGTCTCGTACTCCTACGAGCAGTACTTC. Protein sequence: CATSRDLGVSYSYEQYF. Full variable domain (rest looked up from reference TRBV15 and TRBJ2-7): DAMVIQNPRYQVTQFGKPVTLSCSQTLNHNVMYWYQQKSSQAPKLLFHYYDKDFNNEADTPDNFQSRRPNTSFCFLDIRSPGLGDTAMYLCATSRDLGVSYSYEQYFGPGTRLTVT.

This clonotype was observed a handful of times. A read error may produce the germline difference seen at one junction end. The chain links TRBV3-1 to TRBJ1-6; no clear D. The CDR3 is 14 amino acids. From germline, CDR1 is LGHDT and CDR2 YNNKEL (reference sequence). The CDR3 region is CASRHQWTGSPLHF. The CDR3 DNA reads as TGTGCCAGCCGCCACCAATGGACCGGCTCACCCCTCCACTTT.

The chain is built from TRBV6-1 and TRBJ2-3, with TRBD2 matching over 8 bases. The CDR3 spans 14 residues. Germline values: CDR1 MNHNS, CDR2 SASEGT. V lost 8 bases and J lost 4; bases outside the gene matches: 8. The CDR3 protein is CASGPGLGADTQYF. The CDR3 nucleotides read TGTGCCAGCGGCCCGGGACTAGGCGCAGATACGCAGTATTTT.

The J gene is TRBJ2-3, the V gene TRBV4-1; TRBD2 matches at 12 bases. The CDR3 loop spans 16 amino acids. Per the germline V gene, CDR1 is MGHRA and CDR2 is YSYEKL. V trimming: 3 bases; J trimming: 7 bases; junction bases outside the gene matches: 8. The CDR3 DNA sequence: TGCGCCAGCAGCCATCCACTAGCGGGAGGAGCGAATACGCAGTATTTT. Its translation: CASSHPLAGGANTQYF.

This clonotype was recorded many times. V and J are TRBV5-6 and TRBJ2-7; D is ambiguous. This CDR3 is built from 14 residues. V dropped 2 bases and J dropped 0 bases, with 9 bases sitting between them. From germline, CDR1 is SGHDT and CDR2 YYEEEE. CDR3 nucleotide sequence: TGTGCCAGCAGCTTAGAGGTGAGCTCCTACGAGCAGTACTTC. Translated, it gives CASSLEVSSYEQYF.

This clonotype was observed many times. The chain's CDR3 is CSVVTPPSSGNTIYF. The CDR3 nucleotides are TGCAGCGTTGTAACCCCGCCGAGCTCTGGAAACACCATATATTTT. The V and J genes are TRBV29-1 and TRBJ1-3; D uncertain. The germline V and J ends were trimmed by 4 bases and 0 bases, with 13 bases remaining between them. Per the germline V gene, CDR1 is SQVTM and CDR2 is ANQGSEA. The CDR3 consists of 15 residues.

This chain links TRBV10-2 with TRBJ1-5, with D possibly TRBD1 on 5 matching bases. Germline assignment: CDR1 WSHSY and CDR2 SAAADI. The CDR3 runs to 13 residues. V lost 7 bases and J lost 7, with 14 bases in between. The DNA for the CDR3 is TGCGCCAGCACCAGATCCGAGGGGCAGCCCCAGCATTTT. Protein sequence: CASTRSEGQPQHF.

The chain joins TRBV3-1 to TRBJ2-1; 11 bases are shared with TRBD2. This CDR3 is 14 amino acids long. Germline CDR1 reads LGHDT; CDR2 reads YNNKEL (reference sequence). J gave up 7 bases and V 6 bases, and 5 bases lay outside the gene matches. The DNA for the CDR3 is TGTGCCAGCAGACTAGCGGGAGTTGGAAATGAGCAGTTCTTC. The encoded protein is CASRLAGVGNEQFF.

The CDR3 nucleotides read TGTGCCAGCAGCACATGGGCGGGAGGGCCGAAAGAGCAGTTCTTC. Protein: CASSTWAGGPKEQFF. V usage is TRBV7-2 and J usage is TRBJ2-1, with 9 bases identical to TRBD2. The V gene's germline CDR1 is SGHTA and CDR2 FQGNSA. There are 15 residues in the CDR3. J was trimmed by 10 bases and V by 5 bases; bases with no gene match: 12.

This sequence joins TRBV20-1 and TRBJ2-1, with 12 positions matching TRBD2. Germline V gene sequence: CDR1 DFQATT, CDR2 SNEGSKA (reference sequence). V trimming: 6 bases; J trimming: 5 bases; junction bases outside the gene matches: 5. This CDR3 is built from 14 residues. CDR3 sequence reads: CSATLAGGDNEQFF. CDR3 nucleotides: TGCAGTGCCACGCTAGCGGGGGGGGACAATGAGCAGTTCTTC.

This clonotype was seen many times. The CDR3 coding sequence is TGTGCCAGCAGCCCGTTTACAGGGGCAGGGCAAGAGACCCAGTACTTC. Amino acids: CASSPFTGAGQETQYF. The V gene is TRBV4-2, the J gene TRBJ2-5; 7 positions agree with TRBD1. Trimming removed 4 bases from V and 2 bases from J; junction bases left unmatched: 10. Germline CDR1 reads LGHNA; CDR2 reads YNFKEQ. CDR3 size: 16 residues.

In nucleotides, the CDR3 is TGTGCCAGCAGCTTAGGGGCAGCGGTCCACTCCTACAATGAGCAGTTCTTC. This codes for CASSLGAAVHSYNEQFF. The rearrangement joins TRBV7-7 to TRBJ2-1, with TRBD2 as a possible D gene (5 bases). The length of the CDR3 is 17 residues. Trimming left V 1 base short and J 0 bases short, with 13 bases between. The germline V gene encodes CDR1 SSHAT and CDR2 FNYEAQ (reference sequence).

The V call is TRBV7-8, the J call TRBJ2-3, with 7 bases fitting TRBD2. The CDR3 length is 15 residues. Germline values: CDR1 SGHVS, CDR2 FQNEAQ. Germline trimming cut 3 bases from V and 6 bases from J; bases unmatched to any gene: 9. In DNA, the CDR3 is TGTGCCAGCAGCTTTACGGGGGGAGGGTCGGATACGCAGTATTTT. It is translated as CASSFTGGGSDTQYF.

This clonotype has just a few counts. The J gene is TRBJ1-6, the V gene TRBV12-3 or TRBV12-4; 7 bases fit TRBD1. The length of the CDR3 is 14 residues. With V trimmed by 3 bases and J by 9 bases, 5 bases remained unmatched. CDR3 in DNA: TGTGCCAGCAGTTTCGGACAGGTGGTTTCACCCCTCCACTTT. Translation: CASSFGQVVSPLHF.

The rearrangement links TRBV12-3 or TRBV12-4 to TRBJ1-1; the D is unclear. The CDR3 runs to 14 residues. V shed 4 bases and J shed 4 bases, with 13 bases lying between them. CDR3 nucleotides: TGTGCCAGCAGTTCCCACGACTCTACCACTGAAGCTTTCTTT. This sequence encodes CASSSHDSTTEAFF.

The chain uses TRBV4-1 and TRBJ1-1, with D uncertain. Germline lookup yields CDR1 MGHRA and CDR2 YSYEKL. There are 14 residues in the CDR3. The V gene lost 1 base and the J gene lost 1 base, with 7 bases spanning the gap. The CDR3 DNA reads TGCGCCAGCAGCCAAGCGACCGAGAACACTGAAGCTTTCTTT. Protein sequence: CASSQATENTEAFF.

The rearrangement uses TRBV5-1 and TRBJ2-1, with TRBD1 matching 8 bases. Germline CDR1 and CDR2: SGHRS and YFSETQ. The CDR3 is 16 amino acids. The trim removed 3 bases at V and 6 bases at J, leaving 11 bases unmatched. CDR3 nucleotide sequence: TGCGCCAGCAGCTGGACGGCAGGGGGCGCTTCCAATGAGCAGTTCTTC. Its protein product is CASSWTAGGASNEQFF. The full variable domain, completed using reference TRBV5-1 and TRBJ2-1, is KAGVTQTPRYLIKTRGQQVTLSCSPISGHRSVSWYQQTPGQGLQFLFEYFSETQRNKGNFPGRFSGRQFSNSRSEMNVSTLELGDSALYLCASSWTAGGASNEQFFGPGTRLTVL.